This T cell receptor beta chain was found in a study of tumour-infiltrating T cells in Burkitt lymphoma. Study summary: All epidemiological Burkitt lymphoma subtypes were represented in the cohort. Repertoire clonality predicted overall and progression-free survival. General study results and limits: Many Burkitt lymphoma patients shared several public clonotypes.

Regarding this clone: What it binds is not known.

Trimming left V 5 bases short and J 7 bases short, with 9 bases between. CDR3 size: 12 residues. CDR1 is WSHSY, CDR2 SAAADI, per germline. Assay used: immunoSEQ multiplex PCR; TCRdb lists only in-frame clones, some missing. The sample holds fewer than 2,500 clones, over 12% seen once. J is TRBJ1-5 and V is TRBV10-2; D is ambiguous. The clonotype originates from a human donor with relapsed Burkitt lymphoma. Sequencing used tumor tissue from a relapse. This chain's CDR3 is CASSPGPQPQHF. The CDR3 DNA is TGCGCCAGCAGTCCCGGACCACAGCCCCAGCATTTT.